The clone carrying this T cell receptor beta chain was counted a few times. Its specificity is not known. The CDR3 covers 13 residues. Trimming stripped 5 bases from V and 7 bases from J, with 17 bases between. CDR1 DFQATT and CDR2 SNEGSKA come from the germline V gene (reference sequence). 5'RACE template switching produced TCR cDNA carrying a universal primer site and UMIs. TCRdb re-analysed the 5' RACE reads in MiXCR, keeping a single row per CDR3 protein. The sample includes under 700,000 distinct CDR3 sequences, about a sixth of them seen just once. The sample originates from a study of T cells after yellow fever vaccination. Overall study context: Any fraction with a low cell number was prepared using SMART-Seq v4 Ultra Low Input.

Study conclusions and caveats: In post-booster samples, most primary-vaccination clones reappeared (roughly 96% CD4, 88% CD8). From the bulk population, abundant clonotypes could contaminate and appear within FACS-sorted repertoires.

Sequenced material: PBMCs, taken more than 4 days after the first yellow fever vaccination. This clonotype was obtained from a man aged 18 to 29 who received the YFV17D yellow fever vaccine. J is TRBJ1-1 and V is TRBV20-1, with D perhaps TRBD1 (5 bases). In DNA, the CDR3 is TGCAGTGCTTGGGACGGGCCTCTGGGTGAAGCTTTCTTT. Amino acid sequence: CSAWDGPLGEAFF.